One sample yielded the 8 T cell receptor beta chains listed below, sequenced in a study of tumor-infiltrating lymphocytes in primary liver carcinoma. The study extracted blood RNA from unsorted whole blood and also extracted germline DNA. Researchers generated TCR beta cDNA from about 500 ng of total RNA, relying on a constant-region primer. Nested multiplex PCR, run for three rounds with slightly modified ARM-PCR, yielded TCR beta libraries. Two initial PCR rounds of 10 to 11 cycles each paired TRBV1-TRBV30 forward primers with a C-beta reverse primer. TCRdb passed the multiplex PCR reads through MiXCR, listing each CDR3 protein once. The sample includes fewer than 400,000 distinct CDR3 sequences, 65% seen only once; the top ten take roughly 8.6%. Sequenced: peripheral blood. These receptors were collected from a man aged 40-49 years with primary liver carcinoma and hepatitis B virus infection.

A word on this clonotype: It may be a read error: a sequence one base away is much more abundant. V usage is TRBV6-1 and J usage is TRBJ1-2; no firm D call. Trimming shortened V by 10 bases and J by 4 bases, and 16 bases separated the two germline ends. The CDR3 length is 13 residues. Germline CDR1 reads MNHNS; CDR2 reads SASEGT. The CDR3 here is CANRSIRGYGYTF. The CDR3 coding sequence is TGTGCCAACAGATCCATCCGGGGCTATGGCTACACCTTC.

Turning to this clonotype: A single base separates this from a much larger clone, so it may be a read error. V and J are TRBV6-5 and TRBJ1-1; D is undetermined. The CDR3 extends over 16 amino acids. CDR1 is MNHEY, CDR2 SVGAGI, per germline. With 0 bases removed from V and 2 bases from J, the gap between germline ends came to 13 bases. The CDR3 DNA reads as TGTGCCAGCAGTTACTCGAAAGGGCTCTTTAACACTGAAGCTTTCTTT. This encodes CASSYSKGLFNTEAFF.

In its sample, this clonotype was seen a few times. Its ends do not fully match the called genes, so a read error is possible. V is TRBV6-1 and J is TRBJ1-1; 8 bases line up with TRBD1. Germline assignment: CDR1 MNHNS and CDR2 SASEGT. The CDR3 totals 12 residues. CDR3: CASSLTGAGALF. CDR3 in DNA: TGTGCCAGCAGCTTGACAGGGGCGGGGGCTCTCTTT.

The chain is built from TRBV5-1 and TRBJ1-3, with D unresolved. This CDR3 has 15 residues. Trimming pared 0 bases from V and 0 bases from J, leaving 7 bases between. Germline V gene data show CDR1 as SGHRS and CDR2 as YFSETQ. The DNA for the CDR3 is TGCGCCAGCAGCTTGGTAGGCGGCTCTGGAAACACCATATATTTT. Translating gives CASSLVGGSGNTIYF.

With respect to this clonotype: At one of its ends the junction is not consistent with the germline gene, which may arise from a read error. J is TRBJ2-7 and V is TRBV12-3 or TRBV12-4; 7 bases line up with TRBD2. This CDR3 spans 16 amino acids. The CDR3 region is CVSSSSAGFVSYEQYF. The CDR3 bases are TGTGTCAGCAGTTCCTCAGCGGGGTTCGTCTCCTACGAGCAGTACTTC.

The count of this clonotype is one. A much larger clone lies one base from this, so it may be a read error. The chain links TRBV29-1 to TRBJ1-4; a weak D match, TRBD1 (6 bases). CDR3 length: 16 amino acids. The V gene's germline CDR1 is SQVTM and CDR2 ANQGSEA. V was trimmed by 1 base and J by 5 bases, leaving 17 bases between them. CDR3 region: CSVEVTGTRLNEKLFF. The CDR3 DNA sequence: TGCAGCGTTGAAGTCACCGGGACACGCTTAAATGAAAAACTGTTTTTT.

As concerns this clonotype: Being one base from a much bigger clone, this may be a read error. A read error is likely, as this CDR3 ends without the conserved phenylalanine or tryptophan. The gene calls are TRBV6-1 and TRBJ1-3, with 7 bases fitting TRBD1. CDR1 is MNHNS, CDR2 SASEGT, per germline. Trimming at V came to 5 bases and at J to 4 bases, leaving 5 bases not matched to a gene. This CDR3 is 14 amino acids long. The CDR3 is CASSTGTAGNTIYS. In nucleotides, the CDR3 is TGTGCCAGCAGTACGGGGACAGCCGGAAACACCATATATTCT.

The genes are TRBV6-1 and TRBJ2-1; unclear D gene. Trimming cost V 6 bases and J 0 bases, with 12 bases left between them. Germline CDR1 MNHNS, CDR2 SASEGT. This CDR3 has 15 amino acids. This chain's CDR3 is CASSMTWSSYNEQFF. In nucleotides, the CDR3 is TGTGCCAGCAGCATGACATGGAGCTCCTACAATGAGCAGTTCTTC.